Each of the 18 T cell receptor beta chains below was sequenced from the same sample in a study of shared clonotypes between healthy human individuals. Profiled with immunoSEQ multiplex PCR; TCRdb holds only in-frame clones, not every one. Here the sample spans millions of clones, about 95% being singletons. The specimen was naive CD4+ T cells sorted from blood. This sample's subset: CD45RA+ positively selected. The receptors originated from a man between 18 and 35 years old in good health.

The V call is TRBV18, the J call TRBJ1-2; D is perhaps TRBD1 (5 bases). This CDR3 spans 15 amino acids. Trimming stripped 1 base from V and 4 bases from J, with 13 bases between. Germline loops: CDR1 KGHSH, CDR2 LQKENI. The CDR3 coding sequence is TGTGCCAGCTCACCACGACAGTGCGCGATCTATGGCTACACCTTC. It is translated as CASSPRQCAIYGYTF.

The rearrangement joins TRBV11-1 to TRBJ1-2; the D is unclear. Germline loops: CDR1 SGHAT, CDR2 FQDESV (reference sequence). The germline V and J ends were trimmed by 1 base and 4 bases, with 10 bases remaining between them. The CDR3 spans 14 residues. Here the CDR3 reads CASSLGRVGYGYTF. The DNA for the CDR3 is TGTGCCAGCAGCTTAGGAAGGGTCGGCTATGGCTACACCTTC.

The chain employs TRBV18 and TRBJ1-2; D unresolved. Trimming removed 4 bases at V and 4 bases at J, with 10 bases between. In germline, CDR1 is KGHSH, CDR2 LQKENI. The CDR3 length is 13 residues. CDR3 sequence: CASSLQEFYGYTF. The CDR3 DNA follows: TGTGCCAGCTCACTTCAGGAGTTCTATGGCTACACCTTC.

V and J are TRBV6-1 and TRBJ1-5; possible D gene TRBD1, 5 bases. This CDR3 has 16 amino acids. The germline V gene encodes CDR1 MNHNS and CDR2 SASEGT. The germline V and J ends were trimmed by 1 base and 0 bases, with 10 bases remaining between them. CDR3 in DNA: TGTGCCAGCAGTGAAGGGACAAGTAATAGCAATCAGCCCCAGCATTTT. Encoded protein: CASSEGTSNSNQPQHF.

This clone is a singleton in its sample. This chain uses TRBV2 with TRBJ1-4; TRBD1 matches at 10 bases. The CDR3 has 14 residues. CDR1 and CDR2 (germline): SNHLY, FYNNEI. V trimming: 1 base; J trimming: 15 bases; junction bases outside the gene matches: 8. Written as DNA, the CDR3 is TGTGCCAGCAGTGAAGTATATGGGACAGGGGCCTTGTTTTTT. This sequence encodes CASSEVYGTGALFF.

The CDR3 DNA follows: TGTGCCAGCAGCTCCCGCCGAAATCAGCCCCAGCATTTT. It yields the protein CASSSRRNQPQHF. The chain combines TRBV5-6 with TRBJ1-5; D ambiguous. The CDR3 covers 13 residues. V was cut by 3 bases and J by 4 bases, with 8 bases left in between. Germline V gene sequence: CDR1 SGHDT, CDR2 YYEEEE.

V and J are TRBV30 and TRBJ2-7, with D tentatively TRBD1 (5 bases). The CDR3 extends over 13 amino acids. CDR1 is GTSNPN and CDR2 is SVGIG in the germline V gene (reference sequence). V was pared by 8 bases and J by 1 base, with 15 bases between. This CDR3 is CAGTGTRSYEQYF. CDR3 bases: TGTGCCGGAACAGGAACTCGGTCCTACGAGCAGTACTTC.

The chain links TRBV2 to TRBJ1-1, with D unclear. The CDR3 is made up of 12 amino acids. V lost 4 bases to trimming and J lost 7 bases, with 10 bases between them. Germline loops: CDR1 SNHLY, CDR2 FYNNEI. The CDR3 region is CASSALWSEAFF. For the CDR3, the DNA is TGTGCCAGCAGTGCCCTCTGGAGTGAAGCTTTCTTT.

About this clone itself: Other DNA sequences from this sample encode an identical CDR3 as well. The V and J genes are TRBV5-1 and TRBJ1-1; TRBD1 is a possible D gene (6 bases). This CDR3 has 14 amino acids. In germline, CDR1 is SGHRS, CDR2 YFSETQ. Trimming cost V 0 bases and J 5 bases, with 11 bases left between them. CDR3 region: CASSLGQAATEAFF. The CDR3 DNA reads as TGCGCCAGCAGCTTGGGACAGGCGGCGACTGAAGCTTTCTTT.

The V call is TRBV19, the J call TRBJ1-5; D may be TRBD1 (5 bases). The germline CDR1 and CDR2 sequences are LNHDA and SQIVND (reference sequence). This CDR3 has 15 amino acids. V lost 7 bases and J lost 7, with 20 bases in between. The CDR3: CASTPRSQGIQPQHF. The CDR3 nucleotides are TGTGCCAGTACCCCGCGATCGCAGGGAATCCAGCCCCAGCATTTT.

The rearrangement joins TRBV25-1 to TRBJ1-2, with D uncertain. Trimming took off 5 bases at V and 8 bases at J, with 12 bases between the two ends. Looked up from germline, CDR1 is MGHDK and CDR2 is SYGVNS. The CDR3 has 12 residues. CDR3 DNA: TGTGCCAGCAGTTTTTCCTCAGGAGGCTACACCTTC. Encoded protein: CASSFSSGGYTF.

The chain uses TRBV5-1 and TRBJ2-7; D is unclear. V dropped 4 bases and J dropped 2 bases, with 10 bases sitting between them. This CDR3 has 13 residues. CDR1 and CDR2 from the germline V gene are SGHRS and YFSETQ. CDR3: CASSADGTYEQYF. CDR3 nucleotides: TGCGCCAGCAGCGCGGACGGTACCTACGAGCAGTACTTC.

The CDR3 coding sequence is TGTGCCAGCAGGGGAGCGGGGGGGAACAATGAGCAGTTCTTC. Its translation is CASRGAGGNNEQFF. This chain joins TRBV6-5 and TRBJ2-1; 10 nucleotides match TRBD2. The CDR3 is made up of 14 amino acids. CDR1 and CDR2 from the germline V gene are MNHEY and SVGAGI. J was trimmed by 5 bases and V by 6 bases; bases with no gene match: 4.

For this clone: Other DNA sequences from this sample encode an identical CDR3 as well. The chain couples TRBV5-1 to TRBJ1-2, with a possible D match to TRBD1 (5 bases). Germline V gene sequence: CDR1 SGHRS, CDR2 YFSETQ. The CDR3 length is 12 residues. V lost 4 bases, J lost 7 bases, and 11 bases lay in between. In DNA, the CDR3 is TGCGCCAGCAGCCTGGAAGGGGCTGGCTACACCTTC. It encodes CASSLEGAGYTF.

CDR3 sequence (DNA): TGTGCCAGCTCACCGTATAACAATGAGCAGTTCTTC. As protein: CASSPYNNEQFF. This chain joins TRBV18 and TRBJ2-1; D remains ambiguous. Trimming stripped 3 bases from V and 5 bases from J, with 5 bases between. This CDR3 is 12 amino acids long. The germline V gene has CDR1 KGHSH and CDR2 LQKENI.

J is TRBJ2-1 and V is TRBV5-4, with 13 bases that match TRBD2. From germline, CDR1 is SGHNT and CDR2 YYREEE (reference sequence). The CDR3 has 14 amino acids. J gave up 8 bases and V 2 bases, and 1 base lay outside the gene matches. The CDR3 is CASSFGTSGDEQFF. In DNA form, the CDR3 reads TGTGCCAGCAGCTTTGGGACTAGCGGGGATGAGCAGTTCTTC. The full variable domain, its missing parts supplied by reference TRBV5-4 and TRBJ2-1, is ETGVTQSPTHLIKTRGQQVTLRCSSQSGHNTVSWYQQALGQGPQFIFQYYREEENGRGNFPPRFSGLQFPNYSSELNVNALELDDSALYLCASSFGTSGDEQFFGPGTRLTVL.

This clone has just one count. The identical CDR3 is also encoded by other nucleotide sequences in the sample. V and J are TRBV7-2 and TRBJ2-7; D may be TRBD2 (6 bases). Germline V gene sequence: CDR1 SGHTA, CDR2 FQGNSA. Trimming removed 2 bases at V and 2 bases at J, with 10 bases between. The CDR3 consists of 14 residues. The CDR3 loop is CASSLSSGPYEQYF. The CDR3, as DNA: TGTGCCAGCAGCTTAAGTAGCGGCCCCTACGAGCAGTACTTC.

This clone turned up a few times. This CDR3 is also generated by other DNA sequences in the sample. The rearrangement uses TRBV7-9 and TRBJ1-1, with TRBD1 matching 9 bases. The CDR3 covers 14 residues. Trimming cost V 3 bases and J 1 base; bases outside gene matches: 0. CDR1 is SEHNR, CDR2 FQNEAQ, per germline (reference sequence). CDR3 DNA sequence: TGTGCCAGCAGCTTGGGACAGGGGAACACTGAAGCTTTCTTT. Translated, it gives CASSLGQGNTEAFF.